The source of this T cell receptor (beta chain) is a study of T cells expressing NK-cell markers. On the study more broadly: All TCR beta repertoires analysed originated from sorted CD3+CD56+NKG2C+, CD3+CD56+NKG2C- and CD3+CD56-NKG2C+ T cells.

The CDR3 runs to 14 residues. Germline values: CDR1 MGHRA, CDR2 YSYEKL. A word on this clonotype: As yet, its antigen is unknown.

Study results and caveats: A range of roughly 1.0-8% of CD8+ T cells consisted of dominant NKG2C+ clonotypes in a handful of donors. The study found these clonotypes also leading the CD3+CD56-NKG2C+ fraction in a handful of donors.

TCR beta cDNA was generated via 5'RACE template switching incorporating UMIs. TCRdb re-analyzed the 5' RACE reads; it lists each CDR3 protein once, without DNA. This listing includes almost 450,000 distinct CDR3 sequences. The TCR originated in a woman between 18 and 69 years old in good health. Specimen: blood T cells: a sorted CD56 or NKG2C T cell subset, CD4+ or CD8+ T cells, or bulk PBMC T cells (not recorded which). The rearrangement links TRBV4-1 to TRBJ2-5. The CDR3 loop reads CASSPRWNQETQYF.